A single sample is the source of the 18 T cell receptor beta chains below, sequenced in a study of T-cell reconstitution after alpha-beta-depleted transplantation in children (dated by TCRdb to 2016 to 2017). Library method: PCR. Sequencer: Illumina HiSeq 2500. TCR library preparation used molecular barcoding, with unique molecular identifiers applied to normalize quantification of the TCRbeta repertoire. The public reads were run again by TCRdb, first through fastp at Q25 and then through MiXCR, and only productive beta chains were kept. Each CDR3 protein appears once, grouped with its most common genes and DNA. Counted in this sample were 250,000 to 400,000 distinct CDR3 sequences; approximately 20% of them appeared once. The ten biggest clones cover 9.5% to 12% of the sample. The label giving this sample's treatment or condition can be read as: allogeneic hematopoietic cell transplantation with graft depleted of TCRalphabeta T cells and CD19 B cells.

This sample comprised PBMCs, mostly from graft donor cells, obtained 180 days after TCRalphabeta/CD19-depleted stem cell transplant. Receptors were obtained from a male patient between 10 and 17 years old who had a stem cell transplant for acute lymphoblastic leukemia, so the T cells may come from the graft donor.

The rearrangement joins TRBV7-3 to TRBJ2-7; D might be TRBD2 (5 bases). This CDR3 comprises 15 residues. V gave up 2 bases and J gave up 2 bases, with 13 bases separating them. From germline, CDR1 is SGHTA and CDR2 FQGTGA. The CDR3 protein is CASSLGGFPPYEQYF. Written as DNA, the CDR3 is TGTGCCAGCAGCTTAGGAGGTTTCCCCCCCTACGAGCAGTACTTC.

This clonotype was recorded a few times. The chain couples TRBV28 to TRBJ2-7; D ambiguous. CDR3 length: 15 residues. In germline, CDR1 is MDHEN, CDR2 SYDVKM. Trimming removed 4 bases from V and 3 bases from J, with 16 bases in between. This CDR3 reads CASSSARGMGYEQYF. The CDR3 coding sequence is TGTGCCAGCAGTTCCGCGAGAGGTATGGGCTACGAGCAGTACTTC.

This clonotype was counted between two and nine times. The chain joins TRBV27 to TRBJ1-4; D is ambiguous. Trimming took 5 bases from V and 5 from J, leaving 9 bases between them. Germline V gives CDR1 MNHEY, CDR2 SMNVEV (reference sequence). The CDR3 contains 13 residues. The CDR3 region has the DNA TGTGCCAGCAGTGTCGGAGCGAATGAAAAACTGTTTTTT. Protein product: CASSVGANEKLFF.

J is TRBJ2-1 and V is TRBV20-1, with TRBD1 matching 7 bases. This CDR3 has 19 residues. With 6 bases clipped from V and 7 bases from J, the junction kept 27 bases outside the gene matches. Germline V gene lookup returns CDR1 DFQATT and CDR2 SNEGSKA (reference sequence). The CDR3 loop is CSAPGGVGGHKGDVNEQFF. In DNA form, the CDR3 reads TGCAGTGCCCCAGGGGGAGTAGGCGGCCATAAGGGGGACGTAAATGAGCAGTTCTTC.

This clonotype has just a few counts. This chain joins TRBV6-6 and TRBJ1-1; no definite D call. The CDR3 is made up of 13 amino acids. From germline, CDR1 is MNHNY and CDR2 SVGAGI (reference sequence). Trimming stripped 2 bases from V and 6 bases from J, with 10 bases between. CDR3 in amino acids: CASSYEVQSEAFF. CDR3 DNA: TGTGCCAGCAGTTACGAGGTACAGTCTGAAGCTTTCTTT.

This clonotype has just a few counts. The genes are TRBV5-6 and TRBJ2-7, with D possibly called TRBD1 or TRBD2 (5 bases each). CDR3 length equals 15 residues. Trimming cost V 0 bases and J 3 bases, with 13 bases left between them. Germline loops: CDR1 SGHDT, CDR2 YYEEEE. The CDR3 loop is CASSLVGTGGYEQYF. The CDR3 bases are TGTGCCAGCAGCTTGGTAGGCACAGGAGGCTACGAGCAGTACTTC.

V and J are TRBV9 and TRBJ1-1, with D unclear. Per germline, CDR1 SGDLS and CDR2 YYNGEE. The CDR3 extends over 14 amino acids. Trimming pared 0 bases from V and 1 base from J, leaving 7 bases between. The CDR3 protein is CASSVGVPNTEAFF. The CDR3 DNA reads TGTGCCAGCAGCGTAGGAGTTCCGAACACTGAAGCTTTCTTT.

The count of this clonotype is one. The chain is built from TRBV12-3 or TRBV12-4 and TRBJ2-1, with 12 nucleotides matching TRBD2. The CDR3 sequence is 18 residues long. Trimming removed 3 bases from V and 6 bases from J; junction bases left unmatched: 12. CDR3 loop: CASSLGLAGGTFGNEQFF. The DNA of the CDR3 is TGTGCCAGCAGTTTGGGGCTAGCGGGAGGGACCTTCGGCAATGAGCAGTTCTTC.

V and J are TRBV25-1 and TRBJ2-5, with 10 nucleotides matching TRBD1. The germline gives CDR1 MGHDK, CDR2 SYGVNS. There are 16 residues in the CDR3. V trimming: 1 base; J trimming: 4 bases; junction bases outside the gene matches: 6. DNA of the CDR3: TGTGCCAGCAGTGAATGGGGGACAGGGGTCGTAGAGACCCAGTACTTC. Protein: CASSEWGTGVVETQYF. The full variable domain, its missing parts supplied by reference TRBV25-1 and TRBJ2-5, is EADIYQTPRYLVIGTGKKITLECSQTMGHDKMYWYQQDPGMELHLIHYSYGVNSTEKGDLSSESTVSRIRTEHFPLTLESARPSHTSQYLCASSEWGTGVVETQYFGPGTRLLVL.

V usage is TRBV7-6 and J usage is TRBJ1-2; a possible D gene is TRBD1 (6 bases). The CDR3 extends over 13 amino acids. CDR1 is SGHVS and CDR2 is FNYEAQ in the germline V gene. V lost 2 bases and J 7 bases, leaving 11 bases between the germline ends. Written as DNA, the CDR3 is TGTGCCAGCAGCTTATTGGGGGCCAGTGGCTACACCTTC. Translation gives CASSLLGASGYTF. Supplemented by reference TRBV7-6 and TRBJ1-2, the full variable domain reads GAGVSQSPRYKVTKRGQDVALRCDPISGHVSLYWYRQALGQGPEFLTYFNYEAQQDKSGLPNDRFSAERPEGSISTLTIQRTEQRDSAMYRCASSLLGASGYTFGSGTRLTVV.

This clonotype was seen a few times. The V call is TRBV7-3, the J call TRBJ2-3, with 10 positions matching TRBD2. The CDR3 is 17 residues long. CDR1 SGHTA and CDR2 FQGTGA come from the germline V gene. The V segment lost 8 bases and the J segment 0 bases; nucleotides outside the gene matches: 11. The CDR3 is CASRPSRTSGSTDTQYF. CDR3 sequence (DNA): TGTGCCAGCCGACCCTCTCGGACTAGCGGAAGCACAGATACGCAGTATTTT.

There are a few counts of this clonotype. The V gene is TRBV5-4, the J gene TRBJ2-7, with TRBD2 matching over 7 bases. CDR3 length: 14 residues. In germline, CDR1 is SGHNT, CDR2 YYREEE (reference sequence). Trimming cost V 3 bases and J 4 bases; bases outside gene matches: 7. CDR3 amino acids: CASSSGTTLYEQYF. CDR3 in DNA: TGTGCCAGCAGCTCCGGGACTACCCTATACGAGCAGTACTTC. The full variable domain, rest sourced from reference TRBV5-4 and TRBJ2-7, is ETGVTQSPTHLIKTRGQQVTLRCSSQSGHNTVSWYQQALGQGPQFIFQYYREEENGRGNFPPRFSGLQFPNYSSELNVNALELDDSALYLCASSSGTTLYEQYFGPGTRLTVT.

This clonotype was seen only a few times. The chain employs TRBV3-1 and TRBJ2-1, with a tentative D call TRBD2 (5 bases). Trimming stripped 10 bases from V and 10 bases from J, with 17 bases between. This CDR3 contains 12 residues. Germline loops: CDR1 LGHDT, CDR2 YNNKEL (reference sequence). CDR3 nucleotides: TGTGCCACTCCCTGCCCCATAGCGGAGCAGTTCTTC. Its protein product is CATPCPIAEQFF.

J is TRBJ2-5 and V is TRBV28; 15 bases align to TRBD2. Germline V gene lookup returns CDR1 MDHEN and CDR2 SYDVKM. V lost 5 bases to trimming and J lost 4 bases; unmatched junction nucleotides: 8. The CDR3 is made up of 17 amino acids. CDR3 region: CASSVGTSGRRGETQYF. The CDR3 DNA is TGTGCCAGCAGTGTTGGGACTAGCGGGAGGAGGGGAGAGACCCAGTACTTC.

This rearrangement joins TRBV7-3 to TRBJ2-1; TRBD2 aligns across 14 bases. There are 17 residues in the CDR3. V trimming: 8 bases; J trimming: 2 bases; junction bases outside the gene matches: 8. The germline CDR1 and CDR2 sequences are SGHTA and FQGTGA. CDR3 protein: CASAGLAGDRPYNEQFF. The CDR3 DNA reads TGTGCCAGCGCGGGACTAGCGGGAGACCGCCCCTACAATGAGCAGTTCTTC.

This clonotype appeared a few times. The chain couples TRBV27 to TRBJ2-1, with 9 positions matching TRBD1. Germline lookup yields CDR1 MNHEY and CDR2 SMNVEV (reference sequence). The length of the CDR3 is 14 residues. J lost 9 bases, V lost 6 bases, and 9 bases had no gene match. The CDR3: CASRVTGGLGEQFF. The CDR3, as DNA: TGTGCCAGCAGGGTAACAGGGGGCTTGGGTGAGCAGTTCTTC.

Only a few counts were recorded for this clonotype. The chain recombines TRBV11-2 with TRBJ2-1, with a possible D match to TRBD2 (5 bases). The germline V gene has CDR1 SGHAT and CDR2 FQNNGV. There are 13 residues in the CDR3. V gave up 1 base and J gave up 8 bases, with 9 bases separating them. This CDR3 reads CASSLGGNDEQFF. For the CDR3, the DNA is TGTGCCAGCAGCTTAGGAGGGAACGATGAGCAGTTCTTC.

This clonotype was found a few times. The genes are TRBV27 and TRBJ2-7, with 7 bases matching TRBD2. The J segment lost 0 bases and the V segment lost 8 bases, leaving 13 bases of the junction unmatched. Germline values: CDR1 MNHEY, CDR2 SMNVEV (reference sequence). This CDR3 region has 16 residues. The CDR3 DNA reads TGTGCCAGCTTTTTTTTTCCCCGGGGGGTCTCCTACGAGCAGTACTTC. Translation: CASFFFPRGVSYEQYF.